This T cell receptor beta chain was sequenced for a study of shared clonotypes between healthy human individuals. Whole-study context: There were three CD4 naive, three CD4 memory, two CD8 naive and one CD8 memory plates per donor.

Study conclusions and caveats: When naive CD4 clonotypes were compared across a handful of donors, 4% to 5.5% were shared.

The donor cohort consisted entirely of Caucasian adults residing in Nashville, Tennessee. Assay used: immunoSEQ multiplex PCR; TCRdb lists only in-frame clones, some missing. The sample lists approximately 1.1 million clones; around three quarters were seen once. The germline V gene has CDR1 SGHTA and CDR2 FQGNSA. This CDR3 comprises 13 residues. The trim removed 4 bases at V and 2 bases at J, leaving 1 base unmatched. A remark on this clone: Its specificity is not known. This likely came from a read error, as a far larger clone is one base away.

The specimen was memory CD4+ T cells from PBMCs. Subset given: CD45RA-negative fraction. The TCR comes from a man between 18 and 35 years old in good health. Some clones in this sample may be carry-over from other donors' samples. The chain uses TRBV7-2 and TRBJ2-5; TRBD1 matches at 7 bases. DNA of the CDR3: TGTGCCAGCAGCTGGGGACAGCAAGAGACCCAGTACTTC. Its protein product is CASSWGQQETQYF.